The clone carrying this T cell receptor beta chain showed up many times. Its matching antigen is unknown. Individual cDNA molecules carried attached unique molecular identifiers. Via MiXCR, TCRdb re-called the 5' RACE reads, giving one row per CDR3 protein. The repertoire holds about 56,000 distinct CDR3 sequences, roughly 15% seen once, with approximately 4% in the top ten. The sample is drawn from a study of early T cells in non-severe SARS-CoV-2 infection. Across the study: The authors sequenced bulk RNA from unsorted whole blood, leaving chains unpaired.

Study results and limitations: Matching with VDJdb favored anti-spike CD8 responses (missing private and CD4 specificities).

V was cut by 9 bases and J by 1 base, with 14 bases left in between. Germline V gene lookup returns CDR1 MDHEN and CDR2 SYDVKM. The CDR3 contains 14 residues. The sample was whole blood, taken at baseline. This receptor was obtained from an adult who was a healthcare worker with PCR-confirmed SARS-CoV-2 infection or an uninfected control (not recorded which). The chain joins TRBV28 to TRBJ2-3, with D perhaps matching TRBD2 (6 bases). CDR3 amino acids: CASEAPGGTDTQYF. In DNA, the CDR3 is TGTGCCAGTGAAGCACCGGGGGGCACAGATACGCAGTATTTT.